This T cell receptor beta chain derives from a study of OX40 agonist ivuxolimab in advanced cancers. Background on the study: Treatment of patients was with ivuxolimab, an agonistic anti-OX40 (CD134) antibody. Three individuals attained partial responses, comprising one hepatocellular carcinoma case and two cutaneous melanoma cases.

Patients had blood sampled at baseline and again on cycle 4 day 1 and cycle 7 day 1. V lost 6 bases, J lost 2 bases, and 7 bases stayed unmatched. The CDR3 runs 16 residues. Germline V gives CDR1 SGHAT, CDR2 FQDESV (reference sequence). Whole-study results and caveats: Expanded clones were, on average, more numerous among CD8+ T cells than CD4+.

Only in-frame clones appear in the TCRdb table, and some are missing; sequencing was by immunoSEQ multiplex PCR. Here the sample spans 50,000 to 65,000 clones, 88% being singletons. Comments on this clone: Its antigen is still unknown.

The source was CD4+ or CD8+ T cells sorted from blood, collected in a trial of the OX40 agonist ivuxolimab. This TCR came from an adult with an advanced solid tumor such as melanoma, head and neck, liver or kidney cancer. The chain uses TRBV11-1 and TRBJ2-3; 11 bases map to TRBD1. This chain's CDR3 is CASSSGQGANTDTQYF. CDR3 coding DNA: TGTGCCAGCAGTTCCGGACAGGGGGCGAACACAGATACGCAGTATTTT.